These 31 T cell receptor beta chains originate from one sample sequenced in a study of T cell responses to AZD1222 COVID-19 vaccine. Measured with immunoSEQ multiplex PCR; TCRdb has only the in-frame clones, and not every one. The table records some 120,000 clones, roughly 87% of them present only once. Sequenced here: peripheral blood, sampled on day 0 of AZD1222 vaccination. The receptors stem from an adult in good health.

This chain joins TRBV27 and TRBJ2-1; 8 nucleotides agree with TRBD2. V shed 3 bases, J shed 4 bases, and the junction held 17 bases outside the gene matches. The CDR3 is 19 residues long. CDR1 is MNHEY, CDR2 SMNVEV, per germline (reference sequence). The CDR3 loop reads CASSLGYPPGSGEYNEQFF. For the CDR3, the DNA is TGTGCCAGCAGTTTGGGCTACCCTCCGGGTAGCGGGGAATACAATGAGCAGTTCTTC.

This clone was seen only once. This chain connects TRBV9 to TRBJ1-3; 7 bases fit TRBD1. Germline V gene data show CDR1 as SGDLS and CDR2 as YYNGEE. V lost 2 bases to trimming and J lost 8 bases; unmatched junction nucleotides: 16. The CDR3 loop spans 17 amino acids. CDR3 in DNA: TGTGCCAGCAGCGTCCGACAGGGACAGTCAATCCTAGACACCATATATTTT. Protein product: CASSVRQGQSILDTIYF. Full variable domain (missing parts from reference TRBV9 and TRBJ1-3): DSGVTQTPKHLITATGQRVTLRCSPRSGDLSVYWYQQSLDQGLQFLIQYYNGEERAKGNILERFSAQQFPDLHSELNLSSLELGDSALYFCASSVRQGQSILDTIYFGEGSWLTVV.

The chain carries TRBV9 and TRBJ1-1; TRBD1 might be the D (5 bases). V lost 4 bases to trimming and J lost 3 bases, with 25 bases between them. The CDR3 covers 18 residues. Germline CDR1 is SGDLS and CDR2 is YYNGEE. DNA of the CDR3: TGTGCCAGCAGCCCGACGGGGGGGGTAACACCCCGGGACACTGAAGCTTTCTTT. It yields the protein CASSPTGGVTPRDTEAFF.

This clone was recorded only once. The V call is TRBV28, the J call TRBJ1-2; a weak D match, TRBD1 (5 bases). Trimming pared 11 bases from V and 0 bases from J, leaving 10 bases between. Germline-derived CDR1 and CDR2 are MDHEN and SYDVKM. CDR3 length equals 12 residues. The CDR3, as DNA: TGTGCCTCAGAGGGGACTAACTATGGCTACACCTTC. Its protein product is CASEGTNYGYTF.

V and J are TRBV29-1 and TRBJ1-1; no reliable D call. Deletions cut 4 bases from V and 6 bases from J, with 12 bases between. CDR1 SQVTM and CDR2 ANQGSEA come from the germline V gene. This CDR3 comprises 12 residues. In DNA, the CDR3 is TGCAGCGTTGGGGAGGGATCCGCTGAAGCTTTCTTT. It encodes CSVGEGSAEAFF.

J is TRBJ1-5 and V is TRBV27; possible D gene TRBD1, 6 bases. Germline-derived CDR1 and CDR2 are MNHEY and SMNVEV (reference sequence). The CDR3 runs 14 residues. V shed 3 bases and J shed 5 bases, with 11 bases lying between them. As DNA, the CDR3 is TGTGCCAGCAGTTTGCGGACAGCTTATCAGCCCCAGCATTTT. Its protein is CASSLRTAYQPQHF.

This clone was seen a single time. CDR3 sequence reads: CASTLGLASTDTQYF. The CDR3 DNA sequence: TGTGCCAGCACCCTGGGACTAGCTAGCACAGATACGCAGTATTTT. The J gene is TRBJ2-3, the V gene TRBV7-3; 9 nucleotides align to TRBD2. CDR3 length equals 15 residues. CDR1 is SGHTA and CDR2 is FQGTGA in the germline V gene. V shed 7 bases, J shed 0 bases, and the junction held 5 bases outside the gene matches.

This clone was seen a few times. The chain combines TRBV24-1 with TRBJ1-5; tentatively, D is TRBD1 (5 bases). Germline V gene lookup returns CDR1 KGHDR and CDR2 SFDVKD. Trimming took off 2 bases at V and 3 bases at J, with 7 bases between the two ends. The CDR3 has 14 residues. CDR3 residues: CATSDWGDNQPQHF. Here the CDR3 DNA reads TGTGCCACCAGTGATTGGGGGGACAATCAGCCCCAGCATTTT.

The chain carries TRBV30 and TRBJ1-6; TRBD1 is a possible D gene (5 bases). The V end was cut by 4 bases, the J end by 0 bases, with 13 bases between. Germline V lookup: CDR1 GTSNPN, CDR2 SVGIG (reference sequence). The CDR3 consists of 16 residues. In DNA form, the CDR3 reads TGTGCCTGGACCCCTGGGGGGAACTCCTATAATTCACCCCTCCACTTT. Translated, it gives CAWTPGGNSYNSPLHF. Using reference TRBV30 and TRBJ1-6 for the parts outside the CDR3, the full variable domain is SQTIHQWPATLVQPVGSPLSLECTVEGTSNPNLYWYRQAAGRGLQLLFYSVGIGQISSEVPQNLSASRPQDRQFILSSKKLLLSDSGFYLCAWTPGGNSYNSPLHFGNGTRLTVT.

In its sample, this clone was seen a few times. V and J are TRBV12-3 or TRBV12-4 and TRBJ1-2; tentatively, D is TRBD1 (6 bases). The CDR3 contains 11 residues. Trimming removed 5 bases from V and 5 bases from J, with 6 bases in between. The CDR3 is CASSTGYGYTF. Here the CDR3 DNA reads TGTGCCAGCAGTACAGGGTATGGCTACACCTTC.

The count of this clone is one. This chain joins TRBV7-2 and TRBJ2-5, with D possibly called TRBD1 or TRBD2 (6 bases each). This CDR3 spans 15 amino acids. Trimming cost V 5 bases and J 1 base, with 14 bases left between them. The germline gives CDR1 SGHTA, CDR2 FQGNSA. The CDR3 region is CASSGGRGAQETQYF. CDR3 DNA sequence: TGTGCCAGCAGCGGGGGGCGGGGAGCCCAAGAGACCCAGTACTTC. The full variable domain, in which reference TRBV7-2 and TRBJ2-5 provide the parts outside the CDR3, is GAGVSQSPSNKVTEKGKDVELRCDPISGHTALYWYRQSLGQGLEFLIYFQGNSAPDKSGLPSDRFSAERTGGSVSTLTIQRTQQEDSAVYLCASSGGRGAQETQYFGPGTRLLVL.

CDR3 bases: TGTGCCAGCAGCCAGGGACAGGGGGAGACAGATACGCAGTATTTT. This gives the protein CASSQGQGETDTQYF. The chain has TRBV3-1 (or the pseudogene TRBV3-2) and TRBJ2-3, with 11 bases fitting TRBD1. The length of the CDR3 is 15 residues. Looked up from germline, CDR1 is LGHDT and CDR2 is YNNKEL (reference sequence). Trimming cost V 3 bases and J 3 bases; bases outside gene matches: 2.

This clone was seen a single time. CDR3 region: CSASCGGSTDTQYF. The CDR3 DNA follows: TGCAGTGCTAGTTGCGGGGGGAGCACAGATACGCAGTATTTT. The chain employs TRBV20-1 and TRBJ2-3; 8 bases agree with TRBD2. The junction had 2 bases not matched to a gene; V was cut back by 3 bases and J by 0 bases. CDR3 length: 14 amino acids. Germline V lookup: CDR1 DFQATT, CDR2 SNEGSKA (reference sequence).

The chain has TRBV29-1 and TRBJ2-1; D unclear. The germline CDR1 and CDR2 sequences are SQVTM and ANQGSEA. The CDR3 sequence is 13 residues long. V was pared by 6 bases and J by 4 bases, with 13 bases between. CDR3 in DNA: TGCAGCGTAGATGGAAGTGGGTACAATGAGCAGTTCTTC. Protein sequence: CSVDGSGYNEQFF.

The chain combines TRBV5-1 with TRBJ2-3; 7 bases align to TRBD1. CDR1 is SGHRS, CDR2 YFSETQ, per germline. With V trimmed by 2 bases and J by 2 bases, 8 bases remained unmatched. CDR3 length: 16 amino acids. The CDR3 DNA sequence: TGCGCCAGCAGCTTCGGACAGGTAGGGTCCACAGATACGCAGTATTTT. Its protein is CASSFGQVGSTDTQYF.

This sequence joins TRBV6-5 and TRBJ2-1, with 11 bases aligning to TRBD2. CDR1 and CDR2 (germline): MNHEY, SVGAGI. Trimming cost V 0 bases and J 5 bases; bases outside gene matches: 3. There are 16 residues in the CDR3. The CDR3 here is CASSYSTLAGDNEQFF. The CDR3 DNA reads as TGTGCCAGCAGTTACTCGACACTAGCGGGGGACAATGAGCAGTTCTTC.

The chain carries TRBV4-2 and TRBJ1-5; D is perhaps TRBD1 (5 bases). The V gene's germline CDR1 is LGHNA and CDR2 YNFKEQ. The CDR3 runs to 15 residues. Trimming shortened V by 0 bases and J by 6 bases, and 12 bases separated the two germline ends. In DNA form, the CDR3 reads TGTGCCAGCAGCCAAGACGGCAGGGACGGTCAGCCCCAGCATTTT. Translation: CASSQDGRDGQPQHF.

V is TRBV19 and J is TRBJ1-1; D call uncertain. Looked up from germline, CDR1 is LNHDA and CDR2 is SQIVND (reference sequence). V shed 8 bases and J shed 0 bases, with 10 bases lying between them. The CDR3 loop spans 13 amino acids. The DNA for the CDR3 is TGTGCCAGTGACCTAGGACTGAACACTGAAGCTTTCTTT. This sequence encodes CASDLGLNTEAFF.

The V and J genes are TRBV24-1 and TRBJ1-2; D is perhaps TRBD1 (5 bases). This CDR3 has 16 amino acids. Trimming took off 2 bases at V and 3 bases at J, with 15 bases between the two ends. Germline assignment: CDR1 KGHDR and CDR2 SFDVKD. The CDR3 sequence: CATSDSWDGNHYGYTF. Written as DNA, the CDR3 is TGTGCCACCAGTGATTCGTGGGACGGGAACCACTATGGCTACACCTTC.

The chain links TRBV28 to TRBJ1-4, with a tentative D call TRBD1 (5 bases). The V gene's germline CDR1 is MDHEN and CDR2 SYDVKM. The CDR3 is 12 residues long. V dropped 6 bases and J dropped 5 bases, with 7 bases sitting between them. CDR3 bases: TGTGCCAGCAGGCGGGGGAATGAAAAACTGTTTTTT. This encodes CASRRGNEKLFF.

The rearrangement links TRBV29-1 to TRBJ2-7; 10 bases match TRBD2. The V segment lost 5 bases and the J segment 2 bases; nucleotides outside the gene matches: 6. This CDR3 comprises 14 residues. The germline V gene encodes CDR1 SQVTM and CDR2 ANQGSEA. The chain's CDR3 is CSVTLAGAPYEQYF. The CDR3 coding sequence is TGCAGCGTTACCCTAGCGGGGGCCCCCTACGAGCAGTACTTC.

The chain has TRBV7-2 and TRBJ1-4, with 7 nucleotides matching TRBD1. Germline V gene data show CDR1 as SGHTA and CDR2 as FQGNSA. This CDR3 has 16 amino acids. Losses at the gene ends were 6 bases for V and 3 bases for J; bases not matched to a gene: 10. The chain's CDR3 is CASRLNGQASNEKLFF. The DNA of the CDR3 is TGTGCCAGCAGACTCAACGGACAGGCGTCTAATGAAAAACTGTTTTTT.

The rearrangement links TRBV6-1 to TRBJ1-2; D is uncertain. Per the germline V gene, CDR1 is MNHNS and CDR2 is SASEGT. The CDR3 totals 14 residues. The V gene lost 3 bases and the J gene lost 7 bases, with 15 bases spanning the gap. CDR3 in amino acids: CASSESPRAGGYTF. The CDR3 nucleotides read TGTGCCAGCAGTGAGTCCCCGAGGGCTGGTGGCTACACCTTC.

CDR3 bases: TGTGCCAGCAGCTTGCGCCAGGGGGCACAAGGCTACACCTTC. Amino acids: CASSLRQGAQGYTF. V gene TRBV5-6 combines with J gene TRBJ1-2; 8 bases line up with TRBD1. CDR1 SGHDT and CDR2 YYEEEE come from the germline V gene. J was trimmed by 8 bases and V by 1 base; bases with no gene match: 7. The CDR3 consists of 14 residues.

The chain employs TRBV4-3 and TRBJ2-2; D is unclear. This CDR3 is 14 amino acids long. The V end lost 3 bases, the J end lost 5 bases, and 10 bases lay between the germline ends. Germline assignment: CDR1 LGHNA and CDR2 YSLEER. The CDR3 protein is CASSQTQGTGELFF. As DNA, the CDR3 is TGCGCCAGCAGCCAGACACAAGGGACCGGGGAGCTGTTTTTT.

The chain carries TRBV30 and TRBJ1-5, with D tentatively TRBD1 (5 bases). CDR1 is GTSNPN and CDR2 is SVGIG in the germline V gene (reference sequence). This CDR3 is built from 14 residues. The V end lost 0 bases, the J end lost 6 bases, and 12 bases lay between the germline ends. The CDR3 is CAWSVWGMSQPQHF. The CDR3, as DNA: TGTGCCTGGAGTGTTTGGGGGATGAGTCAGCCCCAGCATTTT. Together with reference TRBV30 and TRBJ1-5, the CDR3 gives the full variable domain: SQTIHQWPATLVQPVGSPLSLECTVEGTSNPNLYWYRQAAGRGLQLLFYSVGIGQISSEVPQNLSASRPQDRQFILSSKKLLLSDSGFYLCAWSVWGMSQPQHFGDGTRLSIL.

V is TRBV7-3 and J is TRBJ1-1; no definite D call. The CDR3 has 14 residues. Germline V CDR1 and CDR2: SGHTA, FQGTGA. The V and J ends lost 1 base and 0 bases respectively, with 6 bases between them. The CDR3 reads CASSLNRLNTEAFF. In nucleotides, the CDR3 is TGTGCCAGCAGCTTAAATAGGTTGAACACTGAAGCTTTCTTT. Full variable domain (remainder filled in from reference TRBV7-3 and TRBJ1-1): GAGVSQTPSNKVTEKGKYVELRCDPISGHTALYWYRQSLGQGPEFLIYFQGTGAADDSGLPNDRFFAVRPEGSVSTLKIQRTERGDSAVYLCASSLNRLNTEAFFGQGTRLTVV.

The chain combines TRBV2 with TRBJ2-1; 8 bases line up with TRBD2. Germline CDR1 SNHLY, CDR2 FYNNEI. The CDR3 runs 15 residues. Trimming cost V 6 bases and J 6 bases; bases outside gene matches: 10. The CDR3 DNA sequence: TGTGCCAGCAGCCTGAGCGGGGGCCGTTTCAATGAGCAGTTCTTC. It yields the protein CASSLSGGRFNEQFF.

The J gene is TRBJ2-7, the V gene TRBV7-6, with D hard to call. V was pared by 4 bases and J by 7 bases, with 11 bases between. CDR1 is SGHVS and CDR2 is FNYEAQ in the germline V gene. The CDR3 sequence is 12 residues long. For the CDR3, the DNA is TGTGCCAGCAGCTCAGGATCTGGGGAGCAGTACTTC. The encoded protein is CASSSGSGEQYF.

The chain is built from TRBV19 and TRBJ1-2; perhaps TRBD1 as D (5 bases). This CDR3 region has 12 residues. Germline-derived CDR1 and CDR2 are LNHDA and SQIVND (reference sequence). V lost 9 bases to trimming and J lost 5 bases, with 13 bases between them. In DNA, the CDR3 is TGTGCCAGCCGGGGGGGACTATATGGCTACACCTTC. Encoded protein: CASRGGLYGYTF.

The CDR3 spells CASSSGTSSYEQYF. In nucleotides, the CDR3 is TGTGCCAGCAGCTCCGGGACGTCTTCCTACGAGCAGTACTTC. This sequence joins TRBV7-9 and TRBJ2-7; D is possibly TRBD1 or TRBD2 (5 bases each). The V and J ends lost 4 bases and 1 base respectively, with 11 bases between them. Germline values: CDR1 SEHNR, CDR2 FQNEAQ (reference sequence). The CDR3 sequence is 14 residues long.